This TCR beta chain was identified in a study of post-analysis software for immune sequencing data. This clonotype appeared a few times. Its antigen remains unidentified. Incorporated into the TCR beta cDNA libraries were unique molecular identifiers, which served to reduce PCR and sequencing biases. TCRdb re-analysed the PCR reads in MiXCR, keeping a single row per CDR3 protein. The table records hundreds of thousands of distinct CDR3 sequences, roughly 35% of them present only once. The CDR3 sequence is 16 residues long. Whole-study results and caveats: Elevated frequency relative to controls characterized roughly five TRBV segments in patients, TRBV5-6, TRBV5-1 and TRBV20-1 among them.

The V and J genes are TRBV12-3 or TRBV12-4 and TRBJ2-7; weak D call: TRBD2 (5 bases). The DNA end lines up better with TRBJ2-5; the J call may be wrong. The TCR was taken from a girl aged 10-17 years with multiple sclerosis. The sequencing sample was made of blood. CDR3 sequence reads: CASRLSGLPGKETQYF. The CDR3 DNA is TGTGCCAGCAGACTATCCGGACTGCCTGGAAAAGAGACCCAGTACTTC.